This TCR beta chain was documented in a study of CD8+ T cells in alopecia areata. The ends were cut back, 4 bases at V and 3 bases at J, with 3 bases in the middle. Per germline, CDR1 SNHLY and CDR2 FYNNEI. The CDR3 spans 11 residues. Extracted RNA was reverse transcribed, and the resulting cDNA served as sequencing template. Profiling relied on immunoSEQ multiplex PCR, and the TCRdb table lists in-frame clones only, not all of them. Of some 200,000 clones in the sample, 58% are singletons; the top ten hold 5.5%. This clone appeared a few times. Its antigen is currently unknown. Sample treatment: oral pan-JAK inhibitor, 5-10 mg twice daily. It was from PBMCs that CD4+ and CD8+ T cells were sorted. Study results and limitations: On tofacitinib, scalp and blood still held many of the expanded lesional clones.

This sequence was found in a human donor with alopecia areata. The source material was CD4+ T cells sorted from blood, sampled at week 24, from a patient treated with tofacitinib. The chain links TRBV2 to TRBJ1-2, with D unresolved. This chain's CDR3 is CASSADYGYTF. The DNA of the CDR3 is TGTGCCAGCAGTGCTGACTATGGCTACACCTTC.